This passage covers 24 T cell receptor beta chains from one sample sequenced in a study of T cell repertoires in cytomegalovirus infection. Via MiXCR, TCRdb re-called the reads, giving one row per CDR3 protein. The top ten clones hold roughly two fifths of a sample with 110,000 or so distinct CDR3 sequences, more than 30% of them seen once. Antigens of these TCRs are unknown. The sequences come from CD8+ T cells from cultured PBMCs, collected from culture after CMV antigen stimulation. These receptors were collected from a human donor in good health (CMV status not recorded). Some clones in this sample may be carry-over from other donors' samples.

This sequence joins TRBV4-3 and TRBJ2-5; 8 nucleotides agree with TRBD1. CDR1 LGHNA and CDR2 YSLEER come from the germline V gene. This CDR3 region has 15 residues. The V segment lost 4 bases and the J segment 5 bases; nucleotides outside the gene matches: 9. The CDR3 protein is CASSRWTGSGETQYF. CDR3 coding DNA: TGCGCCAGCAGCCGCTGGACAGGGAGCGGGGAGACCCAGTACTTC.

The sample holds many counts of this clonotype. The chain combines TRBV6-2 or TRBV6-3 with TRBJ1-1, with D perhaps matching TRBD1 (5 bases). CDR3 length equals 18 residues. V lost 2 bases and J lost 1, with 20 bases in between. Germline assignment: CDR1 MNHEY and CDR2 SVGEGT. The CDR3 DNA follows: TGTGCCAGCAGTTACGGGGGTGAGTCAGTCCAAGGGAACACTGAAGCTTTCTTT. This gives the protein CASSYGGESVQGNTEAFF.

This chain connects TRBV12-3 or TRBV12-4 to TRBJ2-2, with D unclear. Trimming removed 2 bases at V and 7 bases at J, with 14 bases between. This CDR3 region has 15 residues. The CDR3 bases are TGTGCCAGCAGTTTATTTTTATACGTTGGCGGGGAGCTGTTTTTT. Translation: CASSLFLYVGGELFF.

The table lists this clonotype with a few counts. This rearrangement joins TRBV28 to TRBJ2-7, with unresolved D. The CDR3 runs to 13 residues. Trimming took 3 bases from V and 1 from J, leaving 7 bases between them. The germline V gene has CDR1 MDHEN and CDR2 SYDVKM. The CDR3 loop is CASSFDASYEQYF. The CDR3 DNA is TGTGCCAGCAGTTTCGACGCTTCCTACGAGCAGTACTTC.

CDR3 amino acids: CASSQAGSGANVLTF. The CDR3, as DNA: TGTGCCAGCAGCCAGGCAGGGAGTGGGGCCAACGTCCTGACTTTC. The rearrangement links TRBV5-6 to TRBJ2-6; D may correspond to TRBD1 or TRBD2 (5 bases each). V was cut by 4 bases and J by 3 bases, with 11 bases left in between. Germline V CDR1 and CDR2: SGHDT, YYEEEE. The CDR3 length is 15 residues. The full variable domain, with the rest looked up from reference TRBV5-6 and TRBJ2-6, is DAGVTQSPTHLIKTRGQQVTLRCSPKSGHDTVSWYQQALGQGPQFIFQYYEEEERQRGNFPDRFSGHQFPNYSSELNVNALLLGDSALYLCASSQAGSGANVLTFGAGSRLTVL.

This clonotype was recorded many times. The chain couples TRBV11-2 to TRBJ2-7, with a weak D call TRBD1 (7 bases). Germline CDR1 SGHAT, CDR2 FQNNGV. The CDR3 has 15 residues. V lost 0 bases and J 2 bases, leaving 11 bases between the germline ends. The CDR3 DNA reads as TGTGCCAGCAGCTTAGAGGAGGGGGCAGCCTACGAGCAGTACTTC. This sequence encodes CASSLEEGAAYEQYF.

This CDR3 reads CASRRGGYEQYF. CDR3 nucleotide sequence: TGTGCCAGCAGGCGGGGGGGCTACGAGCAGTACTTC. The J gene is TRBJ2-7, the V gene TRBV27; TRBD2 matches 9 bases. Germline lookup yields CDR1 MNHEY and CDR2 SMNVEV (reference sequence). There are 12 residues in the CDR3. Unmatched junction bases numbered 0, after V lost 6 bases and J lost 3 bases.

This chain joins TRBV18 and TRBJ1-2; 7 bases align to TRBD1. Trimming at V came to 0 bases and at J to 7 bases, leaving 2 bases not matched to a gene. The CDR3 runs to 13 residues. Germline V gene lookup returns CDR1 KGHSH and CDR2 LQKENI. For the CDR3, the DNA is TGTGCCAGCTCACCACCGACAGGGAGTGGCTACACCTTC. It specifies CASSPPTGSGYTF.

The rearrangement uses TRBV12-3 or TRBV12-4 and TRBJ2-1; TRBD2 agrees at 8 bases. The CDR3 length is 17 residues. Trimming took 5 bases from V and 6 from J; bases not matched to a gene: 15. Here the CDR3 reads CASSTPGGWIGGNEQFF. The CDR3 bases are TGTGCCAGCAGTACCCCGGGGGGGTGGATAGGGGGCAATGAGCAGTTCTTC.

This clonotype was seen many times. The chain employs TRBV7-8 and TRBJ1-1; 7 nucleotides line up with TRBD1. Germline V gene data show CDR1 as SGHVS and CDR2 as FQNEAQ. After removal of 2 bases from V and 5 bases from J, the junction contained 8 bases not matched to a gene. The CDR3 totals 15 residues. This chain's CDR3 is CASSLTGTVRTEAFF. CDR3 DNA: TGTGCCAGCAGCTTAACCGGGACAGTTAGGACTGAAGCTTTCTTT.

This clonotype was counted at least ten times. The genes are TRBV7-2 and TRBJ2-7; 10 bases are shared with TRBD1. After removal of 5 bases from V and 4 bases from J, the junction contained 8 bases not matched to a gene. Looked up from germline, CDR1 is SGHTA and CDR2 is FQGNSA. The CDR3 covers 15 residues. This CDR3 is CASSISGTGEYEQYF. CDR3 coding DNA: TGTGCCAGCAGCATCTCCGGGACAGGGGAATACGAGCAGTACTTC.

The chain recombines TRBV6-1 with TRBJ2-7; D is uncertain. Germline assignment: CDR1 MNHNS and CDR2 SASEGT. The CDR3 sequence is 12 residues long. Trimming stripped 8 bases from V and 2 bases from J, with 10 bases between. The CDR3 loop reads CASRPHPYEQYF. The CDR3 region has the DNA TGTGCCAGCCGGCCTCATCCCTACGAGCAGTACTTC.

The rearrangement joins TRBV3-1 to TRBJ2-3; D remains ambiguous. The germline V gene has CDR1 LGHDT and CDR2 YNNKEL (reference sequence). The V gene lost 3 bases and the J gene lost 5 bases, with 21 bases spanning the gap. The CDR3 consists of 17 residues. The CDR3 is CASSHVSQWNTQDTQYF. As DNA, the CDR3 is TGTGCCAGCAGCCACGTTAGTCAGTGGAACACACAAGATACGCAGTATTTT.

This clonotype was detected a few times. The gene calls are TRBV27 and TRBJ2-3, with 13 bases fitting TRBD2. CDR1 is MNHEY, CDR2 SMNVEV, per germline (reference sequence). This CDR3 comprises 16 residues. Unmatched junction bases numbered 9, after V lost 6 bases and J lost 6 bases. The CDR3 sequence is CASRPPGLAGLDTQYF. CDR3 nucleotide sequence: TGTGCCAGCAGGCCACCGGGACTAGCGGGATTGGATACGCAGTATTTT.

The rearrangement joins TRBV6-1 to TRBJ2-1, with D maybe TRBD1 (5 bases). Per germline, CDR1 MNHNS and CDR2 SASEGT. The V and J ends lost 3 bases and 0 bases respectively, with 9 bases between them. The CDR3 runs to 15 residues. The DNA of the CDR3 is TGTGCCAGCAGTGACCGACAGAGCTCCTACAATGAGCAGTTCTTC. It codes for CASSDRQSSYNEQFF.

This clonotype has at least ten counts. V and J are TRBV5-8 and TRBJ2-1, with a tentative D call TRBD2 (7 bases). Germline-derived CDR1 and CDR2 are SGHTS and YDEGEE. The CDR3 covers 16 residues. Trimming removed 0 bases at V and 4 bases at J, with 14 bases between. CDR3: CASSLAGGPAYNEQFF. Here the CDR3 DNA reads TGTGCCAGCAGCTTGGCCGGGGGGCCGGCGTACAATGAGCAGTTCTTC. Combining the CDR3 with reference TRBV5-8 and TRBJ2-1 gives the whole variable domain EAGVTQSPTHLIKTRGQQATLRCSPISGHTSVYWYQQALGLGLQFLLWYDEGEERNRGNFPPRFSGRQFPNYSSELNVNALELEDSALYLCASSLAGGPAYNEQFFGPGTRLTVL.

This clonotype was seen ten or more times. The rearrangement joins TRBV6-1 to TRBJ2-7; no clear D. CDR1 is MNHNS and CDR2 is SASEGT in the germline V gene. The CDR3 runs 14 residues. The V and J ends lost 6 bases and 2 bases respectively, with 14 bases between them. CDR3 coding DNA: TGTGCCAGCAGAACCGCCGGCAGGCCCTACGAGCAGTACTTC. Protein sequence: CASRTAGRPYEQYF.

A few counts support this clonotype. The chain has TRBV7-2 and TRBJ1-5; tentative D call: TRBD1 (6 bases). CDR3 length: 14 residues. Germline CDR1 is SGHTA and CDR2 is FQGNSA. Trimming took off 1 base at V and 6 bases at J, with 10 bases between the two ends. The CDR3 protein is CASSLGGPGQPQHF. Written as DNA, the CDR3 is TGTGCCAGCAGCTTAGGGGGGCCGGGTCAGCCCCAGCATTTT.

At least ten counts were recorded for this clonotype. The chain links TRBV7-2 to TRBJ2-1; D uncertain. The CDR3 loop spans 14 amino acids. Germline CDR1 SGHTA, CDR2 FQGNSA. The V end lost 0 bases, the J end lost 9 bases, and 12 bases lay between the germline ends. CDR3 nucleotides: TGTGCCAGCAGCTTAGCGCGATTGGGTCGTGAGCAGTTCTTC. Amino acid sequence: CASSLARLGREQFF.

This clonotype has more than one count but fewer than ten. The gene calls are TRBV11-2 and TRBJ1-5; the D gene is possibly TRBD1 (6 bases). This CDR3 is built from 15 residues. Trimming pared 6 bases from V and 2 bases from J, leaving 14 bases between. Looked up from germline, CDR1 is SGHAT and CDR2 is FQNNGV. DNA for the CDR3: TGTGCCAGCAGTACAAAGGGGGGGGGCAATCAGCCCCAGCATTTT. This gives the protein CASSTKGGGNQPQHF.

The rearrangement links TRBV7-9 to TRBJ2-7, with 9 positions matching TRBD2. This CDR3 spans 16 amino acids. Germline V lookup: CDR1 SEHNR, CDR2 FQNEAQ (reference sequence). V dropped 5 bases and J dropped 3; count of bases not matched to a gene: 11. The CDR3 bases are TGTGCCAGCAGCCCCGCACTAGCGGGTTCCCTCTACGAGCAGTACTTC. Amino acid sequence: CASSPALAGSLYEQYF.

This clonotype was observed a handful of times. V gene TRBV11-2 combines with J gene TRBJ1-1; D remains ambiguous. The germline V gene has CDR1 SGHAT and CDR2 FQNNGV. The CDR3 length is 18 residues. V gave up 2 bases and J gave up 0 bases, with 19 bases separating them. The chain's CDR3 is CASSLKTAGESMNTEAFF. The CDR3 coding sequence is TGTGCCAGCAGCTTAAAGACGGCTGGGGAGTCCATGAACACTGAAGCTTTCTTT.

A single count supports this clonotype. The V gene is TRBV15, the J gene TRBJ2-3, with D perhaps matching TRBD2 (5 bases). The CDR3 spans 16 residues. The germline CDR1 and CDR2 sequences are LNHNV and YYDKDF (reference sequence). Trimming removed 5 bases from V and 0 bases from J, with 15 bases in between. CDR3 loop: CATSARVSSSTDTQYF. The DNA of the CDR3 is TGTGCCACCAGCGCGCGGGTTAGCTCTAGCACAGATACGCAGTATTTT.

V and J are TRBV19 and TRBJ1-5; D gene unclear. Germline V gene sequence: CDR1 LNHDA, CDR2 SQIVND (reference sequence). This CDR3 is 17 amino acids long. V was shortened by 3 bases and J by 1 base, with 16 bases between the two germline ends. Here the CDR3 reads CASSIFPAEVSNQPQHF. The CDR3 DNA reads TGTGCCAGTAGTATCTTCCCCGCGGAGGTGAGCAATCAGCCCCAGCATTTT.